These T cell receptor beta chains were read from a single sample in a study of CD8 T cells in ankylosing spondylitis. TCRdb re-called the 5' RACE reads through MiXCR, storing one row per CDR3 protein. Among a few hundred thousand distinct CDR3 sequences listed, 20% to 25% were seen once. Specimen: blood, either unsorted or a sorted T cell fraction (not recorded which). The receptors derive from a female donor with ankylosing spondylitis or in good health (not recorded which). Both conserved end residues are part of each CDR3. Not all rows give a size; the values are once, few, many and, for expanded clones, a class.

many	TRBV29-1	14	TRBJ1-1	CSVEKGKGNTEAFF
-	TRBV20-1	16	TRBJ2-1	CSARPPRGGIGDEQFF
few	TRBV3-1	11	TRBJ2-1	CASSRGRGQFF
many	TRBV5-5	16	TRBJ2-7	CASSLFGGRTSYEQYF
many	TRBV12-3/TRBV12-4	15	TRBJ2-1	CASSQSGRGYNEQFF
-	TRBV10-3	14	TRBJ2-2	CAISASGRGGELFF
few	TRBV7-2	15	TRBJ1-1	CASSLVWGGYTEAFF
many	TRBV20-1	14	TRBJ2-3	CSARDPYSTDTQYF
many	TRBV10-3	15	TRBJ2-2	CAIRTGQENTGELFF
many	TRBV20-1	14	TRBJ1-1	CSASPGTANTEAFF
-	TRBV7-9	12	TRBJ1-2	CASTESAGGYTF
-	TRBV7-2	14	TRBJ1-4	CASSPQSGSEKLFF
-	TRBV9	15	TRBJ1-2	CASSPNRDRNYGYTF
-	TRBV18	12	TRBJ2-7	CASSPGEPPEYF
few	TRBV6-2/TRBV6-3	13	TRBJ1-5	CASTPMGNQPQHF
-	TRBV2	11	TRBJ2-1	CASSEVSEQFF
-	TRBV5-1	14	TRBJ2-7	CASSFSGNNYEQYF
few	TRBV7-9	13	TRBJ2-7	CASSLSGGNEQYF
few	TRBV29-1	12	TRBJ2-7	CSVNRGPYEQYF
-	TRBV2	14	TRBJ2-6	CASSAAGGANVLTF
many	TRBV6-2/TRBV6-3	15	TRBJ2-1	CASDSSGATYNEQFF
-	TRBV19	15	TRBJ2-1	CASGTRGLLHNEQFF
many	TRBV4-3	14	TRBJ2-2	CASSRTANTGELFF
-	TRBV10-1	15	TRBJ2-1	CASSVGGSVSNEQFF
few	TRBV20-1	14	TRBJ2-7	CSASSGTGAYEQYF
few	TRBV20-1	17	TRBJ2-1	CSARFLAWDRGGNEQFF
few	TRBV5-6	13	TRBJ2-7	CASRPAGFYEQYF
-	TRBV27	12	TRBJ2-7	CATQDRRTEQYF
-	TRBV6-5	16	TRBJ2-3	CASSYQGMVGSDTQYF
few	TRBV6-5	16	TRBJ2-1	CASSYSIGQGGNEQFF
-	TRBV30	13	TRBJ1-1	CAWSDRGLTEAFF
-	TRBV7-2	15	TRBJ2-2	CASSLSPPGTGELFF
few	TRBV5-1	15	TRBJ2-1	CASSTATWPYNEQFF
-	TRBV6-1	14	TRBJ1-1	CASYFRGGNTEAFF
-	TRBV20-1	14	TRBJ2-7	CSAPLSGSTYEQYF
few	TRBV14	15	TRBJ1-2	CASSQDSQAHYGYTF
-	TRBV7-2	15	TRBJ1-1	CASSLVKAADTEAFF
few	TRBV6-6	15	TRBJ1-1	CASTPRYIRDTEAFF
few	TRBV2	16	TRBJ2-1	CASTFGQGASYNEQFF
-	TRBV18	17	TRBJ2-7	CASSTRPPGQGRYEQYF
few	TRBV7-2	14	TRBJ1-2	CASSPDSWVGGYTF
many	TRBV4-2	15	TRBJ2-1	CASSQDGANLGEQFF
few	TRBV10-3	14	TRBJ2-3	CAITPDTSTDTQYF
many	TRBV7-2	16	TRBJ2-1	CASSLVSTSGSNEQFF
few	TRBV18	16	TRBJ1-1	CASSPRVGTMNTEAFF
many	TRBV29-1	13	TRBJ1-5	CSVGGFSNQPQHF
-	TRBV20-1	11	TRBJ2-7	CSGHGPNEQYF
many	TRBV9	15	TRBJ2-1	CASSVSSGGYNEQFF
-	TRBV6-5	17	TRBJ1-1	CASSSRQGLIRNTEAFF
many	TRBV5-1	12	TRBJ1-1	CASSLVGSEAFF
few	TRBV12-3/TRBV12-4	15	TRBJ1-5	CASIQSGQGNQPQHF
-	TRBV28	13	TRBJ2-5	CASQRPSRETQYF
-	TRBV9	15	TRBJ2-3	CASSVEGTRADTQYF